This T cell receptor (beta chain) appears in the sequencing data of a study of PD-1 blockade in classical Hodgkin lymphoma. Findings and limits, study-wide: Causes of the repertoire differences remain undefined, possibly disease activity or prior therapy.

About this clone itself: Its target is not known.

Here immunoSEQ multiplex PCR was the method, and the copy in TCRdb shows in-frame clones only, minus some. The table shows 55,000 to 75,000 clones, with 65% to 75% occurring only once. Exposure to brentuximab vedotin varied, and each patient had relapsed following autologous stem cell transplantation. Complete response, partial response or progressive disease made up the best responses. V lost 4 bases and J lost 6, with 12 bases in between. CDR1 is MGHDK, CDR2 SYGVNS, per germline. CDR3 length: 13 amino acids. The rearrangement uses TRBV25-1 and TRBJ1-1; D unclear. Specimen: peripheral blood mononuclear cells (PBMCs), collected before the second cycle of nivolumab. The TCR sequence derives from a human donor with classical Hodgkin lymphoma. The CDR3 coding sequence is TGTGCCAGCAGTGGCCGATTGGCAGCTGAAGCTTTCTTT. Translating gives CASSGRLAAEAFF.